This T cell receptor (beta chain) was documented in a study of tumor-infiltrating lymphocytes in primary liver carcinoma. In the case of this clonotype: The antigen remains unidentified.

Unsorted whole blood yielded the blood RNA, and germline DNA was also extracted. Priming with a constant-region primer yielded TCR beta cDNA from 400 to 500 ng total RNA. Sequencing libraries for TCR beta derived from three nested multiplex PCR rounds that used slightly modified ARM-PCR. TRBV1-TRBV30 forward primers and a C-beta reverse primer were used in the first two PCR rounds, which each ran for 9 to 10 cycles. TCRdb re-derived calls from the multiplex PCR reads in MiXCR, one entry per CDR3 protein. This repertoire shows hundreds of thousands of distinct CDR3 sequences, roughly three fifths found once; its top ten account for approximately 15%. J gave up 0 bases and V 4 bases, and 5 bases lay outside the gene matches. Germline CDR1 and CDR2: SGHDT and YYEEEE. The CDR3 is made up of 15 amino acids. Study results and limitations: Blood had a significantly lower top-250-clone fraction than tumors did (p = 0.039).

The J gene is TRBJ2-7, the V gene TRBV5-6; 9 bases map to TRBD1. The sample comprised peripheral blood. The sequence was collected from a woman aged 30 to 39 with primary liver carcinoma and hepatitis B virus infection. The CDR3 here is CASSPGQGHSYEQYF. The CDR3 DNA sequence: TGTGCCAGCAGCCCGGGACAGGGACACTCCTACGAGCAGTACTTC.